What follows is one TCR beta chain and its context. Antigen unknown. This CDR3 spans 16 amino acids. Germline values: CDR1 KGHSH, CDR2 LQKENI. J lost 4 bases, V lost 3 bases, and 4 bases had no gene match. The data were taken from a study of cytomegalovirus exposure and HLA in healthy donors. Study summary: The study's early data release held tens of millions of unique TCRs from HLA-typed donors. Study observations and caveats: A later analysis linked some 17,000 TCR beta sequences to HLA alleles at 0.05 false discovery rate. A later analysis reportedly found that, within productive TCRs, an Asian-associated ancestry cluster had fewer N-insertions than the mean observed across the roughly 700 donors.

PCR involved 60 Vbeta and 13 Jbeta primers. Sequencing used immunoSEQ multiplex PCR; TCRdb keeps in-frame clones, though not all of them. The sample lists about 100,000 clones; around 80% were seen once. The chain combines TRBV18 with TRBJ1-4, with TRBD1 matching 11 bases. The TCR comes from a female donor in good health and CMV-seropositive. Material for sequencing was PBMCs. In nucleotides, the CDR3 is TGTGCCAGCTCACCGGACAGGGGGCCGGTTAATGAAAAACTGTTTTTT. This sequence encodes CASSPDRGPVNEKLFF.